Shown below are 3 T cell receptor beta chains from a single sample sequenced in a study of T cell responses to AZD1222 COVID-19 vaccine. The repertoire was sequenced with immunoSEQ multiplex PCR; TCRdb's copy has only in-frame clones and lacks some. Of roughly 53,000 clones detected, roughly 83% appear once; the ten largest clones hold roughly a quarter. The source was peripheral blood, collected on day 0 of AZD1222 vaccination. These receptors all come from an adult in good health.

The chain links TRBV10-3 to TRBJ1-3; perhaps TRBD1 as D (5 bases). The CDR3 length is 13 residues. Germline-derived CDR1 and CDR2 are ENHRY and SYGVKD. V was shortened by 2 bases and J by 8 bases, with 10 bases between the two germline ends. The CDR3 nucleotides are TGTGCCATCAGTGAGGCCGACAGTGACACCATATATTTT. Residues: CAISEADSDTIYF.

This rearrangement joins TRBV3-1 (or the pseudogene TRBV3-2) to TRBJ1-4; D remains unclear. Germline CDR1 and CDR2: LGHDT and YNNKEL (reference sequence). This CDR3 has 16 residues. The V end lost 0 bases, the J end lost 8 bases, and 16 bases lay between the germline ends. The CDR3 is CASSQDQVAAREKLFF. Written as DNA, the CDR3 is TGTGCCAGCAGCCAAGATCAGGTCGCAGCAAGGGAAAAACTGTTTTTT.

The chain is built from TRBV30 and TRBJ1-2; 8 nucleotides agree with TRBD1. With V trimmed by 2 bases and J by 7 bases, 6 bases remained unmatched. CDR1 GTSNPN and CDR2 SVGIG come from the germline V gene (reference sequence). This CDR3 contains 13 residues. The CDR3 DNA sequence: TGTGCCTGGAGTCGACAGGGGACTGCTGGCTACACCTTC. Translation gives CAWSRQGTAGYTF.